Below, one T cell receptor (beta chain) is given with its context. Its antigen is currently unknown. The sample originates from a study of regulatory T cells in long-lasting Graves disease. Study details: Those Graves' patients who were newly diagnosed had been on antithyroid drugs under 3 months.

Time point: newly diagnosed GD, antithyroid drugs for less than 3 months. Construction of the TCR library relied on RNA isolated from PBMCs. Findings of the study overall: With persistent disease, TRBV28, TRBJ1-2 and TRBJ2-5 were the favored segments.

With 5 bases removed from V and 0 bases from J, the gap between germline ends came to 11 bases. This CDR3 spans 15 amino acids. Germline CDR1 and CDR2: MNHNS and SASEGT. Building of the TCR beta libraries involved iRepertoire HTBI primers and Arm-PCR of CDR3 regions. As processed by the authors: Across samples, 50 to 75 TRBV and some 14 TRBJ segments were found. Each CDR3 protein gets one entry after TCRdb re-called the multiplex PCR reads with MiXCR. These V and J calls originate from TCRdb's pipeline instead of the authors' own analysis. The data show 250,000 to 400,000 distinct CDR3 sequences, 18% seen once.

The rearrangement uses TRBV6-1 and TRBJ2-4; D unclear. Sequencing was performed on peripheral blood mononuclear cells (PBMCs), taken at new diagnosis, from a patient treated with antithyroid drugs. The sequence came from a female donor with Graves disease. The CDR3 reads CASSPDSLAKNIQYF. CDR3 DNA sequence: TGTGCCAGCAGTCCTGACTCTTTAGCCAAAAACATTCAGTACTTC.